This T cell receptor (beta chain) was sequenced during a study of blood T cell repertoires in COVID-19. Germline V gene lookup returns CDR1 SGHRS and CDR2 YFSETQ. This CDR3 has 13 residues. The V and J ends lost 3 bases and 9 bases respectively, with 15 bases between them. Produced via immunoSEQ multiplex PCR; TCRdb's table is partial and in-frame only. Altogether some 120,000 clones are present, roughly 72% being singletons, with the ten largest covering approximately 10%. The sample was peripheral blood. The chain employs TRBV5-1 and TRBJ1-1, with D unclear. The receptor was isolated from a human donor in a cohort sampled during active COVID-19. The CDR3 DNA sequence: TGCGCCAGCAGCTCCGACAATTGGTCCCAAGCTTTCTTT. Amino acids: CASSSDNWSQAFF.